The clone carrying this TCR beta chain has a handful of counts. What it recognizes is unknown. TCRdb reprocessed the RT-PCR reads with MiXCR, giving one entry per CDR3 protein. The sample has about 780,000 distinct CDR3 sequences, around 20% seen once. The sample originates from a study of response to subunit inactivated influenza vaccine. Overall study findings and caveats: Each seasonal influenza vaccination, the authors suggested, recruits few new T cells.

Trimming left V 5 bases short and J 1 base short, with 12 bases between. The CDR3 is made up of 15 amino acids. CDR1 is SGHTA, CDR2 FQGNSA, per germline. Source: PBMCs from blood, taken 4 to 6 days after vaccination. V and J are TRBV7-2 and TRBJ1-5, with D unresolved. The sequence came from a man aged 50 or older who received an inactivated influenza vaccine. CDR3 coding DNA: TGTGCCAGCAGCGCGTACGGACGGAGCAATCAGCCCCAGCATTTT. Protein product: CASSAYGRSNQPQHF.